This TCR beta chain is from a study of T cells in Graves' hyperthyroidism and ophthalmopathy (dated by TCRdb to the late 2010s). Context from the whole study: Peripheral blood samples were taken at initial diagnosis, before any treatment was given. A discovery cohort of about a hundred patients, approximately 45 with Graves' ophthalmopathy and fewer than 65 with stable Graves' hyperthyroidism, was used to find distinguishing TCR V-J signatures. Whether ophthalmopathy could be predicted prospectively was tested in an independent validation cohort made up of 18 to 20 hyperthyroidism patients plus 17 patients who later progressed to ophthalmopathy. The approximately 100 discovery patients were randomly divided into training and test sets at a 7:3 ratio. In addition, the study compared T-cell repertoires in thyroid tissue and in blood from five or six Graves' hyperthyroidism patients. Following sampling, methimazole starting at 30 mg daily was given to hyperthyroidism patients, and high-dose intravenous methylprednisolone was given to ophthalmopathy patients. TCR Vbeta CDR3 sequencing of 135 peripheral blood samples (roughly 41 ophthalmopathy, 75 or so hyperthyroidism and some 17 progressor patients) is reported in the paper.

General study outcomes and caveats: In cross-validation, a model built on a 13 V-J signature told ophthalmopathy apart from stable hyperthyroidism with approximately 90% sensitivity and roughly 82% specificity, and in testing the same model reached 80%/75%. Sample size was not statistically predetermined, and blinding of investigators to group allocation was not performed. In validation, the model predicted progression to ophthalmopathy with approximately 71% sensitivity and over 72% specificity, a median of around 6.6 months before onset. Most expanded thyroid clonotypes (frequency above 0.001) were also found in blood, which suggests that blood repertoires may mirror thyroid immune responses.

Stable Graves' hyperthyroidism was defined as the absence of progression to ophthalmopathy over 18 months of follow-up. Hyperthyroidism patients were newly diagnosed, with disease duration under 2 months, and aged 18 to 65 years. Exclusion was applied to patients with uncontrolled infections, other autoimmune diseases, pregnancy or lactation. Diagnoses were established on the basis of clinical symptoms, serum thyroxine and TRAb, thyroid ultrasound, and orbital computed tomography. PBMCs were separated from roughly 9.6 ml of fresh peripheral blood using Ficoll-Paque density gradient centrifugation. Total RNA was extracted with Trizol reagent, and quality was checked on an Agilent 2100 Bioanalyzer. The TCR beta CDR3 regions were amplified from the RNA transcripts. The TCR CDR3 was subjected to a first round of RT-PCR using the HTBI primer set and the Qiagen OneStep RT-PCR kit. Libraries were constructed in a second round of multiplex PCR, after which size selection and purification were carried out. The libraries were sequenced on an Illumina HiSeq2000 using paired-end 100 bp reads. In the original analysis: SOAPnuke was used to process the raw data, throwing out any read that contained adapters or uncalled bases, had a mean Phred below 15, or lacked an exact constant-primer or identifier match. COPE v1.2.5 was used to merge the high-quality paired reads, and each unique nucleotide sequence was defined as a clonotype. MiTCR v1.1 was used to align clonotypes to the IMGT TRBV, TRBD and TRBJ reference segments. The analysis included only V-J combinations with a frequency above 0.0001, which together covered roughly 99% of the repertoires. A TCS score was defined as the ratio of F50 (clonal expansion) to E x V (chaos), with BLOSUM62-based TCRdist applied between CDR3 peptides within each V-J. Welch's t-statistics and random forest reduced just over 500 V-J features to about 12, which were used in a naive Bayes classifier (R e1071). Thyroid-blood repertoire similarity was quantified with the Morisita-Horn index. TCRdb reprocessed the public reads (quality trimming at Q25 with fastp, clone calling with MiXCR) and kept in-frame beta chains. CDR3 protein sequences are deduplicated, and each keeps its most common genes and DNA. These V and J calls are TCRdb output, not the study's own analysis. Counted in this sample were around 100,000 distinct CDR3 sequences; about half of them appeared once. 20% to 30% of the sample rests with the top ten.

This clonotype was counted at least ten times. No cognate antigen has been identified for it. Nothing much larger sits one base from this clone, and base qualities are not available. This receptor was taken from a man between 35 and 55 years old with Graves' hyperthyroidism. Specimen: blood.

CDR3 region: CASSLTGSGEQYF. DNA sequence: TGTGCCAGCAGTCTAACAGGTAGTGGCGAGCAGTACTTC. The chain links TRBV25-1 with TRBJ2-7; TRBD1 could be the D gene, as 5 bases match. For CDR1 and CDR2, the germline V gene lists MGHDK and SYGVNS. The CDR3 spans 13 residues, from the cysteine through the phenylalanine. The read is trimmed to its CDR3 DNA, 39 bases read in frame from base 1. V and J are truncated by 5 bases and 6 bases respectively, leaving an intervening sequence of 14 bases.